The rows below give T cell receptor beta chains drawn from one sample of a study of cytomegalovirus exposure and HLA in healthy donors. Assay: immunoSEQ multiplex PCR; the TCRdb copy retains only in-frame clones and omits some. Found here are about 130,000 clones, approximately 81% of them singletons; the top ten hold 5.5% to 8.5%. Specimen: PBMCs. The receptors come from a male donor in good health and CMV-seronegative. Both conserved end residues are part of each CDR3. Each record gives: clone size, CDR3 length, J gene, V gene, D gene, CDR3 protein, CDR3 DNA. A D gene is named only where the DNA matches it firmly. Some rows mark clone size as missing; the rest say once, few, many or name a class of expanded clone.

abundance: .
len: 14
j_gene: TRBJ2-3
v_gene: TRBV28
d_gene: TRBD2
CDR3aa: CASGTSGTTDTQYF
CDR3nt: TGTGCCAGCGGGACTAGCGGGACCACAGATACGCAGTATTTT

abundance: .
len: 16
j_gene: TRBJ2-4
v_gene: TRBV28
d_gene: TRBD1
CDR3aa: CASSLIGGKAKNIQYF
CDR3nt: TGTGCCAGCAGTTTAATAGGGGGCAAGGCCAAAAACATTCAGTACTTC

abundance: .
len: 17
j_gene: TRBJ2-6
v_gene: TRBV11-2
d_gene: TRBD1
CDR3aa: CASSSDRGQAGANVLTF
CDR3nt: TGTGCCAGCAGCTCGGACAGGGGGCAGGCTGGGGCCAACGTCCTGACTTTC

abundance: .
len: 12
j_gene: TRBJ2-7
v_gene: TRBV27
d_gene: .
CDR3aa: CASSSLSYEQYF
CDR3nt: TGTGCCAGCAGTTCACTGTCCTACGAGCAGTACTTC

abundance: .
len: 12
j_gene: TRBJ2-5
v_gene: TRBV2
d_gene: .
CDR3aa: CASSDSFGGQYF
CDR3nt: TGTGCCAGCAGTGATAGCTTCGGGGGCCAGTACTTC

abundance: few
len: 13
j_gene: TRBJ2-7
v_gene: TRBV30
d_gene: TRBD1
CDR3aa: CAYRAGGPYEQYF
CDR3nt: TGTGCCTACCGGGCAGGGGGTCCCTACGAGCAGTACTTC

abundance: .
len: 18
j_gene: TRBJ2-1
v_gene: TRBV2
d_gene: TRBD2
CDR3aa: CASSELASSGSSYNEQFF
CDR3nt: TGTGCCAGCAGTGAATTAGCTTCTAGCGGGAGCTCCTACAATGAGCAGTTCTTC

abundance: .
len: 12
j_gene: TRBJ2-1
v_gene: TRBV27
d_gene: .
CDR3aa: CASSDTVGEQFF
CDR3nt: TGTGCCAGCAGCGATACAGTGGGTGAGCAGTTCTTC

abundance: few
len: 13
j_gene: TRBJ1-2
v_gene: TRBV5-1
d_gene: .
CDR3aa: CASSSTGMGGYTF
CDR3nt: TGCGCCAGCAGCTCAACAGGGATGGGTGGCTACACCTTC

abundance: once
len: 21
j_gene: TRBJ2-2
v_gene: TRBV15
d_gene: TRBD2
CDR3aa: CATSRPPGQRGTSVGAGELFF
CDR3nt: TGTGCCACCAGCCGCCCCCCCGGCCAGCGGGGGACCTCGGTTGGGGCCGGGGAGCTGTTTTTT

abundance: .
len: 16
j_gene: TRBJ2-7
v_gene: TRBV5-1
d_gene: TRBD2
CDR3aa: CASSLDGLAGVYEQYF
CDR3nt: TGCGCCAGCAGCTTGGATGGACTAGCGGGAGTATACGAGCAGTACTTC

abundance: .
len: 14
j_gene: TRBJ2-7
v_gene: TRBV7-6
d_gene: .
CDR3aa: CASSVWTASYEQYF
CDR3nt: TGTGCCAGCAGTGTCTGGACAGCCTCCTACGAGCAGTACTTC

abundance: .
len: 19
j_gene: TRBJ2-1
v_gene: TRBV7-3
d_gene: TRBD2
CDR3aa: CASSLTQKQLAGVSNEQFF
CDR3nt: TGTGCCAGCAGCTTAACGCAAAAACAGCTAGCGGGAGTCTCGAATGAGCAGTTCTTC

abundance: few
len: 17
j_gene: TRBJ1-6
v_gene: TRBV28
d_gene: .
CDR3aa: CASSPGDGGAYNSPLHF
CDR3nt: TGTGCCAGCAGCCCAGGGGATGGGGGGGCCTATAATTCACCCCTCCACTTT

abundance: once
len: 17
j_gene: TRBJ2-2
v_gene: TRBV21-1
d_gene: .
CDR3aa: CASSKARRGANTGELFF
CDR3nt: TGTGCCAGCAGCAAAGCTAGACGGGGGGCCAACACCGGGGAGCTGTTTTTT